A single sample is the source of the 22 T cell receptor beta chains below, sequenced in a study of T cells in Graves' hyperthyroidism and ophthalmopathy. There were TCR beta CDR3 regions amplified from RNA transcripts. In the first-round RT-PCR of the TCR CDR3, the HTBI primer set was used. TCRdb re-called the multiplex PCR reads with MiXCR, one entry per CDR3 protein. The sample carries some 760,000 distinct CDR3 sequences, approximately 14% recorded once. The source material was blood. These receptors came from a woman aged 18-29 years with Graves' hyperthyroidism.

The genes are TRBV20-1 and TRBJ2-7; no firm D call. The CDR3 is made up of 13 amino acids. V was cut by 2 bases and J by 1 base, with 9 bases left in between. Per the germline V gene, CDR1 is DFQATT and CDR2 is SNEGSKA (reference sequence). The CDR3 is CSARRRVSYEQYF. CDR3 DNA: TGCAGTGCTAGAAGAAGGGTATCCTACGAGCAGTACTTC.

Many counts were recorded for this clonotype. V gene TRBV7-2 combines with J gene TRBJ2-5; D gene ambiguous. V shed 2 bases and J shed 5 bases, with 12 bases lying between them. Germline V gene lookup returns CDR1 SGHTA and CDR2 FQGNSA. This CDR3 has 14 amino acids. The CDR3 DNA reads TGTGCCAGCAGCTTACGTAAGGTTTTGGAGACCCAGTACTTC. It yields the protein CASSLRKVLETQYF.

The rearrangement links TRBV7-2 to TRBJ2-2, with 11 bases lining up with TRBD1. From germline, CDR1 is SGHTA and CDR2 FQGNSA. The CDR3 length is 15 residues. V was pared by 5 bases and J by 7 bases, with 6 bases of the junction left unmatched. This CDR3 is CASSPGQGAFGELFF. The CDR3 nucleotides read TGTGCCAGCAGCCCCGGACAGGGGGCGTTCGGGGAGCTGTTTTTT.

This clonotype came up many times. The chain employs TRBV20-1 and TRBJ1-2; 9 bases fit TRBD1. With V trimmed by 8 bases and J by 8 bases, 6 bases remained unmatched. The CDR3 runs to 11 residues. Germline V lookup: CDR1 DFQATT, CDR2 SNEGSKA (reference sequence). CDR3 sequence: CSTGQGRGYTF. Here the CDR3 DNA reads TGCAGTACCGGACAGGGGAGAGGCTACACCTTC.

This clonotype was seen only a few times. The chain couples TRBV27 to TRBJ2-7; TRBD1 matches 8 bases. The CDR3 is made up of 15 amino acids. Germline values: CDR1 MNHEY, CDR2 SMNVEV (reference sequence). V gave up 5 bases and J gave up 1 base; unmatched junction bases: 7. DNA for the CDR3: TGTGCCAGCAGTGCCACAGGGGGAAGGTCCTACGAGCAGTACTTC. Amino acids: CASSATGGRSYEQYF.

This clonotype was found many times. This chain uses TRBV15 with TRBJ2-7, with TRBD1 identical over 9 bases. There are 14 residues in the CDR3. The V gene's germline CDR1 is LNHNV and CDR2 YYDKDF (reference sequence). V lost 3 bases and J lost 4; bases outside the gene matches: 4. CDR3: CATSSVGQGYEQYF. CDR3 DNA: TGTGCCACCAGCAGTGTCGGACAGGGGTACGAGCAGTACTTC.

This chain connects TRBV6-5 to TRBJ1-1, with D hard to call. Per the germline V gene, CDR1 is MNHEY and CDR2 is SVGAGI. The CDR3 extends over 13 amino acids. V was shortened by 7 bases and J by 1 base, with 10 bases between the two germline ends. The CDR3 DNA reads TGTGCCAGCAATTATGGGCAGAACACTGAAGCTTTCTTT. Translating gives CASNYGQNTEAFF.

This clonotype occurred many times. This chain uses TRBV11-2 with TRBJ1-2; 12 nucleotides align to TRBD1. V dropped 1 base and J dropped 7; count of bases not matched to a gene: 4. CDR3 length: 15 amino acids. Germline loops: CDR1 SGHAT, CDR2 FQNNGV. The CDR3 reads CASSLAGTGGLGYTF. The CDR3 region has the DNA TGTGCCAGCAGCTTAGCCGGGACAGGGGGCCTTGGCTACACCTTC. Looking up the rest from reference TRBV11-2 and TRBJ1-2 gives the full variable domain: EAGVAQSPRYKIIEKRQSVAFWCNPISGHATLYWYQQILGQGPKLLIQFQNNGVVDDSQLPKDRFSAERLKGVDSTLKIQPAKLEDSAVYLCASSLAGTGGLGYTFGSGTRLTVV.

The chain recombines TRBV7-9 with TRBJ2-4, with D possibly TRBD2 on 6 matching bases. The CDR3 has 15 residues. Germline V lookup: CDR1 SEHNR, CDR2 FQNEAQ (reference sequence). The ends were cut back, 5 bases at V and 4 bases at J, with 15 bases in the middle. In DNA form, the CDR3 reads TGTGCCAGCAGCCGGGACTTGGGGGAGAAAAACATTCAGTACTTC. Translation gives CASSRDLGEKNIQYF.

This clonotype was detected ten times or more. This rearrangement joins TRBV20-1 to TRBJ2-1, with 10 bases lining up with TRBD2. V shed 0 bases and J 6 bases; nucleotides not matched to a gene: 5. There are 15 residues in the CDR3. Germline CDR1 and CDR2: DFQATT and SNEGSKA (reference sequence). This CDR3 reads CSARDPSGRANEQFF. The CDR3 DNA is TGCAGTGCTAGAGATCCAAGCGGGAGGGCCAATGAGCAGTTCTTC.

With respect to this clonotype: Given a much more abundant clone one base away, this may be a read error. This rearrangement joins TRBV27 to TRBJ1-1; D unresolved. The CDR3 totals 11 residues. Germline CDR1 is MNHEY and CDR2 is SMNVEV (reference sequence). With 7 bases removed from V and 2 bases from J, the gap between germline ends came to 5 bases. The CDR3 spells CASISNTEAFF. The CDR3 bases are TGTGCCAGCATTTCAAACACTGAAGCTTTCTTT.

This clonotype has just a few counts. The rearrangement uses TRBV4-3 and TRBJ2-1; D is perhaps TRBD1 or TRBD2 (5 bases each). The V gene lost 3 bases and the J gene lost 4 bases, with 13 bases spanning the gap. This CDR3 has 15 residues. CDR1 is LGHNA and CDR2 is YSLEER in the germline V gene. The CDR3 loop reads CASSQAGTKYNEQFF. In nucleotides, the CDR3 is TGCGCCAGCAGCCAGGCCGGGACCAAATACAATGAGCAGTTCTTC.

Ten or more counts support this clonotype. This chain links TRBV28 with TRBJ2-7; D not certain. This CDR3 spans 13 amino acids. Germline CDR1 MDHEN, CDR2 SYDVKM. The V end was cut by 5 bases, the J end by 2 bases, with 10 bases between. CDR3 nucleotides: TGTGCCAGCAGTCCCCGACCGACCTACGAGCAGTACTTC. Residues: CASSPRPTYEQYF.

This clonotype was seen repeatedly, ten times or more. In DNA, the CDR3 is TGTGCCAGCAGTGAAGGCTGGAGATCTGAAGCTTTCTTT. Protein sequence: CASSEGWRSEAFF. V usage is TRBV2 and J usage is TRBJ1-1, with unresolved D. This CDR3 contains 13 residues. Trimming removed 1 base at V and 6 bases at J, with 9 bases between. Germline CDR1 is SNHLY and CDR2 is FYNNEI.

This clonotype was found many times. The rearrangement uses TRBV27 and TRBJ2-7; TRBD2 matches 16 bases. Unmatched junction bases numbered 5, after V lost 6 bases and J lost 0 bases. CDR1 and CDR2 (germline): MNHEY, SMNVEV (reference sequence). CDR3 size: 17 residues. In nucleotides, the CDR3 is TGTGCCAGCAGACCCGGGACTAGCGGGAGGGCCTCCTACGAGCAGTACTTC. Translated: CASRPGTSGRASYEQYF.

Details on this clonotype: A much larger clone differs by one base, so this may be a read error. The chain has TRBV28 and TRBJ2-5; 8 nucleotides line up with TRBD1. Germline V CDR1 and CDR2: MDHEN, SYDVKM. Trimming at V came to 8 bases and at J to 5 bases, leaving 13 bases not matched to a gene. This CDR3 comprises 15 residues. The CDR3 DNA reads TGTGCCAGCTCAGCCAACGGACAGGGTTACGAGACCCAGTACTTC. Translation gives CASSANGQGYETQYF.

This clonotype has just a few counts. V is TRBV18 and J is TRBJ1-5; D may be TRBD1 (6 bases). The germline V and J ends were trimmed by 4 bases and 9 bases, with 16 bases remaining between them. CDR1 KGHSH and CDR2 LQKENI come from the germline V gene. This CDR3 contains 14 residues. The CDR3, as DNA: TGTGCCAGCTCACGACAGGCCCCCATGGGGCCCCAGCATTTT. As protein: CASSRQAPMGPQHF.

This clonotype was counted ten times or more. This chain uses TRBV28 with TRBJ2-7; TRBD1 matches at 10 bases. From germline, CDR1 is MDHEN and CDR2 SYDVKM. Trimming at V came to 5 bases and at J to 5 bases, leaving 9 bases not matched to a gene. The CDR3 length is 15 residues. CDR3 region: CASSPPVTGGNEQYF. For the CDR3, the DNA is TGTGCCAGCAGTCCTCCCGTGACAGGGGGCAACGAGCAGTACTTC.

This clonotype has a handful of counts. V gene TRBV6-9 combines with J gene TRBJ2-7; TRBD2 aligns across 7 bases. The length of the CDR3 is 15 residues. Germline-derived CDR1 and CDR2 are MNHGY and SVAAGI. J lost 5 bases, V lost 4 bases, and 11 bases had no gene match. The CDR3, as DNA: TGTGCCAGCAGTTTAAGGACTAGTTGGGATCACGAGCAGTACTTC. This codes for CASSLRTSWDHEQYF.

The V call is TRBV20-1, the J call TRBJ2-5; a possible D gene is TRBD1 (6 bases). This CDR3 has 14 amino acids. Germline CDR1 is DFQATT and CDR2 is SNEGSKA (reference sequence). Trimming took 6 bases from V and 2 from J, leaving 16 bases between them. The CDR3 DNA reads TGCAGTGCCCCGGGACACAGCTGGCAAGAGACCCAGTACTTC. Its protein product is CSAPGHSWQETQYF.

This clonotype was detected ten times or more. The V call is TRBV30, the J call TRBJ2-3; D gene ambiguous. The V and J ends lost 4 bases and 1 base respectively, with 6 bases between them. The CDR3 is 12 residues long. CDR1 and CDR2 (germline): GTSNPN, SVGIG (reference sequence). The CDR3, as DNA: TGTGCCTGGACACCTGGCACAGATACGCAGTATTTT. Translating it yields CAWTPGTDTQYF.

This clonotype was observed many times. The junction departs from germline at one end; a sequencing error may be responsible. The CDR3 sequence is CASSYAGMNAEAFF. CDR3 sequence (DNA): TGTGCCAGCAGTTACGCAGGGATGAACGCTGAAGCTTTCTTT. This sequence joins TRBV6-5 and TRBJ1-1; a possible D gene is TRBD1 (5 bases). Per the germline V gene, CDR1 is MNHEY and CDR2 is SVGAGI. There are 14 residues in the CDR3.